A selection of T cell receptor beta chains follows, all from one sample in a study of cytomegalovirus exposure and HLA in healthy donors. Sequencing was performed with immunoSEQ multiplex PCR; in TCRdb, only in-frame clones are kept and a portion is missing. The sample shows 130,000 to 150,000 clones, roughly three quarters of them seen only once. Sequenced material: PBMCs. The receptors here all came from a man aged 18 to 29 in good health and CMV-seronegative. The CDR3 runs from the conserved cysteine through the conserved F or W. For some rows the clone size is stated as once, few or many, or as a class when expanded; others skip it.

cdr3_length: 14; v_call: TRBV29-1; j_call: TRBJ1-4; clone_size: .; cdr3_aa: CSVCGQSGNEKLFF
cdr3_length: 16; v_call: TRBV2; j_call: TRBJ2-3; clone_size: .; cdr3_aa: CASRPGLAGSTDTQYF
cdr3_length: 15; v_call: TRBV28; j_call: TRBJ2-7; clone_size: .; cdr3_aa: CASSLWVAANYEQYF
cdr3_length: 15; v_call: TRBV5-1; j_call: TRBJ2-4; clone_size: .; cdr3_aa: CASSYAGTGENIQYF
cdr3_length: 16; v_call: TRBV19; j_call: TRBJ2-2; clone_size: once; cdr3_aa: CASSIRAGGASGELFF
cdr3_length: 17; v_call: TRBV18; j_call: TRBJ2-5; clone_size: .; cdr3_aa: CASSPLSGQGIQETQYF
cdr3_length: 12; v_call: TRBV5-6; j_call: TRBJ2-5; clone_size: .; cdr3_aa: CASSGTGVDQYF
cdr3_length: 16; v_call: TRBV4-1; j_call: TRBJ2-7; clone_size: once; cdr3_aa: CASSQDRLGGGYEQYF
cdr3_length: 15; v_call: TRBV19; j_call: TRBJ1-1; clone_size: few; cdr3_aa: CASSVMGSGNTEAFF
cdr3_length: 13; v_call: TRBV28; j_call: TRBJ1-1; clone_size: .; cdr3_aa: CASSLVEGLKAFF
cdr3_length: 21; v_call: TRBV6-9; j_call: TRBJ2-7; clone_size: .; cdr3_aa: CASSPSSLLYYLSGRASEQYF
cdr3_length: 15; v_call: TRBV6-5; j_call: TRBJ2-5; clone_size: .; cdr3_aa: CASREGLAGGETQYF
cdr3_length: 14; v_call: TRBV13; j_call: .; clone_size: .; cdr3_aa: CASSLGQGVHEQYF
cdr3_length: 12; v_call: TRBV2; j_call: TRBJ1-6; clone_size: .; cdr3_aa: CASSSRNSPLHF
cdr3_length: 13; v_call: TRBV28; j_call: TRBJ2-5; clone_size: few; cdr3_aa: CASSPVSLETQYF
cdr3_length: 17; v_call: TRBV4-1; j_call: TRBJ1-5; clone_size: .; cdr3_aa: CASSQDRNRGYNQPQHF
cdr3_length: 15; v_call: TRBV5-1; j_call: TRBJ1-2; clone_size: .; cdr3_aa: CASSSGTVEDYGYTF
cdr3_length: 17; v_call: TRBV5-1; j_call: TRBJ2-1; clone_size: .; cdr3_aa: CASSLSSGGSSYNEQFF
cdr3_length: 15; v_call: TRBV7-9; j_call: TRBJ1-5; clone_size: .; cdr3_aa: CASSLTGGDNQPQHF
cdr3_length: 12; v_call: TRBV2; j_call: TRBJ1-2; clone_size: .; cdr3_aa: CASSNRGYGYTF
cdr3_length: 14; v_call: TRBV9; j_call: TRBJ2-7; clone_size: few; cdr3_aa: CASSEGFRGYEQYF
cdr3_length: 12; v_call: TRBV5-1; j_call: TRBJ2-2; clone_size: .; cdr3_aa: CASSFNGGELFF
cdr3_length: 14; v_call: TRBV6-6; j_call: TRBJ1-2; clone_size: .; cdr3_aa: CASSYQAGNYGYTF
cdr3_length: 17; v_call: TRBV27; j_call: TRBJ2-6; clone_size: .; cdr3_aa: CASSWGWDYSGANVLTF
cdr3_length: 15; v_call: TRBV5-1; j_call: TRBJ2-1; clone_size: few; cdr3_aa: CASSLESGGVGEQFF
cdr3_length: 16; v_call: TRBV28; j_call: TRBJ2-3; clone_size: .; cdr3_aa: CASSLQTSGITDTQYF
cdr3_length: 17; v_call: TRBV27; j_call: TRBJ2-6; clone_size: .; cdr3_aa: CASSPRTGGIGANVLTF
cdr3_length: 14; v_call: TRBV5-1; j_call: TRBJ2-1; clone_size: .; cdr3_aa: CASREGPGYNEQFF
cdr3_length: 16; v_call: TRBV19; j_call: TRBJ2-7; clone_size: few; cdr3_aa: CASSSADRSYSYEQYF
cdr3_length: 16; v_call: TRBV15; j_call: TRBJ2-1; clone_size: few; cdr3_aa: CATSRGRLAGNNEQFF
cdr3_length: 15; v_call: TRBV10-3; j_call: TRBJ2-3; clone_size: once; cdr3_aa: CAISDQGGKGDTQYF
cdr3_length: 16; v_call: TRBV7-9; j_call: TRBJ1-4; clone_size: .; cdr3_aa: CASSLNNIRTNEKLFF
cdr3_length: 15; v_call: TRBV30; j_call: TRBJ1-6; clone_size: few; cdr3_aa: CAWSAGGLNNSPLHF
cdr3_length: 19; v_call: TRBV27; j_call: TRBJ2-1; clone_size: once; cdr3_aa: CASSGPGLAGFSSYNEQFF
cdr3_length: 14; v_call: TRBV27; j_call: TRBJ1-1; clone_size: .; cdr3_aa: CASNGQGAFTEAFF
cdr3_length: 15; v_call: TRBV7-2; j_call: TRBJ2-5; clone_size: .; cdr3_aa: CASSLGPGSQETQYF
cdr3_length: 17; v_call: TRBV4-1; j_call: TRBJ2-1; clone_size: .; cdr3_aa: CASSPGRRLADYNEQFF
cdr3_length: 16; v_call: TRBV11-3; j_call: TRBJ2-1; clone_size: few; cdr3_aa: CASTYSGGASYNEQFF
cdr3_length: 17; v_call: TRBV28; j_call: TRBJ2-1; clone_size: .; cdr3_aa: CASSLPQGTSSYNEQFF
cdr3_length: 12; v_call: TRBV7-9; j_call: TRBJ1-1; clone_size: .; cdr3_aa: CSSSLVSAEAFF
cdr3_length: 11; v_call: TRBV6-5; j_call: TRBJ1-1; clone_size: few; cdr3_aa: CASSQGFDAFF
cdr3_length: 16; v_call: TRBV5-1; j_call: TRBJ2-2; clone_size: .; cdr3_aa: CASSLAGQGVTGELFF
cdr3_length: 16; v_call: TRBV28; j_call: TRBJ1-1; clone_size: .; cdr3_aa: CASSLLATGVGTEAFF
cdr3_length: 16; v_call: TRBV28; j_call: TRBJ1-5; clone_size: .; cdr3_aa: CASSSGTQGRNQPQHF